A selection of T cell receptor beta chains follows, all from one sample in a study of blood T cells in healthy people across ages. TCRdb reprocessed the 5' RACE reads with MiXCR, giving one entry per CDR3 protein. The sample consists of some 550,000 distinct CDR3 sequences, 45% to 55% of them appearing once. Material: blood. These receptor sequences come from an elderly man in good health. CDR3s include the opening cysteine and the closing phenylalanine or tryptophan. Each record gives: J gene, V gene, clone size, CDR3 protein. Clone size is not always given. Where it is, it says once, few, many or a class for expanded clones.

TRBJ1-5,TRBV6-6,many,CASSYSMGQNHQPQHF
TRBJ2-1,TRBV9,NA,CASSVARESVYEQFF
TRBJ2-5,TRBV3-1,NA,CASSLRAGGRETQYF
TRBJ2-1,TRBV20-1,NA,CSAYGAGGPGEQFF
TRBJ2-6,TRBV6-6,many,CASSLQGLVSGANVLTF
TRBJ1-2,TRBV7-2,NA,CASSLDRTLYGYTF
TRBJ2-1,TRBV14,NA,CASSPLPGQGGNEQFF
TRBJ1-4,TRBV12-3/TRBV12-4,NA,CASSFWAPGSKEKLFF
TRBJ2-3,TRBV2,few,CASSQQGLDSDTQYF
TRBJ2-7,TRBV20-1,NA,CSANNRGGSIEQYF
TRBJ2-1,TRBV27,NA,CASSYFSQGEQFF
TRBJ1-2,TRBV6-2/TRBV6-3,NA,CASSQRTGGRHGYTF
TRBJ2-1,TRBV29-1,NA,CSVPGLVGEQFF
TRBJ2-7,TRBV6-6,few,CASSLTSDSSGKEQYF
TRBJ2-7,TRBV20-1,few,CSAPRGGSVSYEQYF
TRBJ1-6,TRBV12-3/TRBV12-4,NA,CASSMDRSSPLHF
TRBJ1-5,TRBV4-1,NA,CASSLKVLLYSNQPQHF
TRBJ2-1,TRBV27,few,CASSLRGYNEQFF
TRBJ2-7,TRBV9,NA,CASSPTQGEQYF
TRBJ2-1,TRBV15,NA,CATSSPLGLAVNEQFF
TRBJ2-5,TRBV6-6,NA,CASSYVRGGETQYF
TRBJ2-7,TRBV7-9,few,CASSPYRVGEQYF
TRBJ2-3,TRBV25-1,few,CASSEYRERTDTQYF
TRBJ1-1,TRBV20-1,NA,CSALDGGTEAFF
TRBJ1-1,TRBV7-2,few,CASSLLIHGYTEAFF
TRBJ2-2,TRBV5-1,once,CASTPGQGPTGELFF
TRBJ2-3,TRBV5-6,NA,CASSFSPPDTQYF
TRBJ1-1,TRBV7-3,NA,CASSPRGQGTEAFF
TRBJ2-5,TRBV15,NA,CATSRGGSQETQYF
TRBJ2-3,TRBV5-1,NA,CASSGQPSTDTQYF
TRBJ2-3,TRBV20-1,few,CSAGLAGSGTQYF
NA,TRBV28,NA,CASSLWHEQYF
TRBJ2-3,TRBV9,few,CASSSRQGVTDTQYF
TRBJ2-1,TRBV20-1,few,CSASETGEQFF
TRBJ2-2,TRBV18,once,CASSPLGQKNTGELFF
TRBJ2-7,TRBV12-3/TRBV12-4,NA,CASRLSGERQYF
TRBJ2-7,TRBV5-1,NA,CASSHPGPKSGEQYF
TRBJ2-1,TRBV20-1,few,CSARQGSDEQFF
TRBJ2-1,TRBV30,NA,CAGNGDESSYNEQFF
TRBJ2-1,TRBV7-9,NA,CASSSQGDKQFF
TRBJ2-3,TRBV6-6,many,CASTSQTTDTQYF
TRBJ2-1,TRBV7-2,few,CASSLFGGGSRYNEQFF
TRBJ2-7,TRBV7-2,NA,CASSLLQGSEQYF